This T cell receptor beta chain emerged from a study of blood T cell repertoires in COVID-19. As processed by the authors: Cell counts per sample came from amplifying reference gene primers. Sequencing was performed with immunoSEQ multiplex PCR; in TCRdb, only in-frame clones are kept and a portion is missing. Clonal size and the V and J genes are those of that table, whereas D and trimming came from the DNA. The table lists 150,000 to 200,000 clones, approximately 80% of them singletons. V shed 6 bases, J shed 4 bases, and the junction held 0 bases outside the gene matches. CDR3 length equals 11 residues. Germline CDR1 is LGHNT and CDR2 is FRNRAP. Residents of about two dozen US areas, aged roughly 18 to 89 years, made up the participants. Participant reports of clinical history set cohort assignment.

The sequenced sample was PBMCs or T cells enriched from blood (not recorded which). V usage is TRBV12-5 and J usage is TRBJ2-7; 7 bases are shared with TRBD2. The TCR comes from a man between 70 and 80 years old who had been exposed to COVID-19. This chain's CDR3 is CASGGGYEQYF. DNA of the CDR3: TGTGCTAGTGGGGGGGGGTACGAGCAGTACTTC.